This paragraph covers one T cell receptor (beta chain) sequence. Its antigen is not identified. This entry comes from a study of T cells in tumors after PD-1 blockade. About the study: Patients had no prior checkpoint blockade, systemic immunosuppressants, or anti-cancer therapy within 4 weeks. Some patients also took daily vismodegib 150 mg during anti-PD-1 treatment. Study observations and caveats: Around 45% of tumor TCR clonotypes were also found in blood.

The ends were cut back, 0 bases at V and 3 bases at J, with 14 bases in the middle. Germline loops: CDR1 MGHRA, CDR2 YSYEKL. The CDR3 covers 16 residues. The table came from immunoSEQ multiplex PCR; TCRdb's copy has only in-frame clones and leaves some out. Here the sample spans about 47,000 clones, more than 75% being singletons. Template: tumor biopsy or peripheral blood genomic DNA, 616-6,004 ng per sample. Here the sequenced sample was PBMCs, taken before anti-PD-1 treatment. The gene calls are TRBV4-1 and TRBJ1-1, with a possible D match to TRBD1 (5 bases). This TCR derives from a human donor with basal cell carcinoma. CDR3 DNA: TGCGCCAGCAGCCAAGATTCTAGTGGGGCTGACACTGAAGCTTTCTTT. This sequence encodes CASSQDSSGADTEAFF.